This entry lists 22 T cell receptor beta chains sequenced from one sample in a study of T cell repertoires in cytomegalovirus infection. These TCRs are of unknown antigen specificity. TCRdb reprocessed the reads via MiXCR and lists one record per CDR3 protein. The sample has hundreds of thousands of distinct CDR3 sequences; roughly 36% are singletons. Sequences were derived from cultured PBMCs, sampled from culture after CMV antigen stimulation. The receptors were sampled from a human donor in good health (CMV status not recorded). Some clones in this sample may be carry-over from other donors' samples.

The rearrangement joins TRBV20-1 to TRBJ1-2; 7 positions agree with TRBD1. Per the germline V gene, CDR1 is DFQATT and CDR2 is SNEGSKA (reference sequence). V was clipped by 3 bases and J by 4 bases; unmatched bases: 5. The CDR3 is 13 residues long. The DNA for the CDR3 is TGCAGTGCTAGGGGAGGGACAGCCTATGGCTACACCTTC. Residues: CSARGGTAYGYTF.

This clonotype has a handful of counts. The rearrangement joins TRBV6-6 to TRBJ2-1, with 8 bases matching TRBD2. Trimming at V came to 0 bases and at J to 8 bases, leaving 12 bases not matched to a gene. This CDR3 spans 17 amino acids. Germline CDR1 and CDR2: MNHNY and SVGAGI (reference sequence). The CDR3 DNA reads TGTGCCAGCAGTTACTCCTCGGTGGCGGGAGGCGGCTATGAGCAGTTCTTC. Protein product: CASSYSSVAGGGYEQFF.

This rearrangement joins TRBV4-1 to TRBJ1-4; TRBD1 agrees at 8 bases. CDR3 size: 17 residues. The germline CDR1 and CDR2 sequences are MGHRA and YSYEKL. V lost 3 bases to trimming and J lost 5 bases; unmatched junction nucleotides: 11. The chain's CDR3 is CASSQYSLGTGNEKLFF. The CDR3 bases are TGCGCCAGCAGCCAGTACTCACTTGGGACAGGCAATGAAAAACTGTTTTTT.

This sequence joins TRBV5-1 and TRBJ2-7; the D is unclear. The CDR3 is 13 amino acids. V lost 1 base and J 5 bases, leaving 10 bases between the germline ends. Germline V gene lookup returns CDR1 SGHRS and CDR2 YFSETQ. CDR3 nucleotide sequence: TGCGCCAGCAGCTTGTTTGGTGGCGACGAGCAGTACTTC. Its protein product is CASSLFGGDEQYF.

This clonotype was found a few times. The rearrangement joins TRBV28 to TRBJ2-1, with TRBD2 identical over 9 bases. V shed 7 bases, J shed 7 bases, and the junction held 8 bases outside the gene matches. This CDR3 comprises 14 residues. Germline lookup yields CDR1 MDHEN and CDR2 SYDVKM. The CDR3 coding sequence is TGTGCCAGCATAGGCGGGGGGGCTGTGAATGAGCAGTTCTTC. Protein product: CASIGGGAVNEQFF.

This clonotype was counted only a few times. Here the CDR3 DNA reads TGTGCCAGCAGTTACCTTGAATACGAGCAGTACTTC. This sequence encodes CASSYLEYEQYF. The chain is built from TRBV6-2 or TRBV6-3 and TRBJ2-7; no firm D call. The CDR3 contains 12 residues. The germline CDR1 and CDR2 sequences are MNHEY and SVGEGT. Trimming took 2 bases from V and 4 from J, leaving 6 bases between them.

The V call is TRBV27, the J call TRBJ1-2; TRBD1 aligns across 9 bases. CDR1 is MNHEY, CDR2 SMNVEV, per germline (reference sequence). With V trimmed by 4 bases and J by 2 bases, 8 bases remained unmatched. The CDR3 runs to 16 residues. In nucleotides, the CDR3 is TGTGCCAGCAGTTCTCGGGGACAGGGTTCCAACTATGGCTACACCTTC. It encodes CASSSRGQGSNYGYTF.

This sequence joins TRBV6-2 or TRBV6-3 and TRBJ2-1; D may be TRBD1 (6 bases). Germline CDR1 reads MNHEY; CDR2 reads SVGEGT. Trimming took off 10 bases at V and 7 bases at J, with 14 bases between the two ends. The CDR3 loop spans 12 amino acids. CDR3 sequence reads: CATSDRKNEQFF. CDR3 sequence (DNA): TGTGCCACCTCCGACAGGAAAAATGAGCAGTTCTTC.

This chain links TRBV7-4 with TRBJ2-7; D unclear. V lost 4 bases, J lost 4 bases, and 14 bases lay in between. The germline CDR1 and CDR2 sequences are SGHVT and SQSDAQ. CDR3 size: 14 residues. This CDR3 reads CASSSGMKLYEQYF. DNA of the CDR3: TGTGCCAGCAGCTCCGGTATGAAGCTTTACGAGCAGTACTTC.

This clonotype appeared many times. This chain links TRBV7-8 with TRBJ2-5; TRBD2 matches at 7 bases. Trimming at V came to 4 bases and at J to 7 bases, leaving 9 bases not matched to a gene. Per germline, CDR1 SGHVS and CDR2 FQNEAQ. This CDR3 contains 14 residues. CDR3 in amino acids: CASSSHVWGGTQYF. CDR3 sequence (DNA): TGTGCCAGCAGCTCACATGTTTGGGGGGGGACCCAGTACTTC.

V usage is TRBV20-1 and J usage is TRBJ1-1; 7 bases agree with TRBD1. After removal of 1 base from V and 4 bases from J, the junction contained 6 bases not matched to a gene. Germline CDR1 DFQATT, CDR2 SNEGSKA (reference sequence). This CDR3 has 14 amino acids. The CDR3 sequence: CSARVGAGGTEAFF. The CDR3 nucleotides are TGCAGTGCTAGAGTTGGGGCAGGGGGCACTGAAGCTTTCTTT.

This clonotype appeared once. The J gene is TRBJ2-1, the V gene TRBV6-8; possible D gene TRBD1, 6 bases. Looked up from germline, CDR1 is MNHGY and CDR2 is SAAAGT. The CDR3 sequence is 15 residues long. The ends were cut back, 2 bases at V and 8 bases at J, with 16 bases in the middle. The CDR3 here is CASSYGGAWGHEQFF. The CDR3 nucleotides read TGTGCCAGCAGTTACGGGGGCGCGTGGGGGCATGAGCAGTTCTTC.

J is TRBJ1-6 and V is TRBV28; 10 nucleotides match TRBD1. This CDR3 region has 14 residues. Germline V gives CDR1 MDHEN, CDR2 SYDVKM. Trimming cost V 7 bases and J 9 bases; bases outside gene matches: 6. The CDR3 here is CASTETGGGSPLHF. The CDR3 bases are TGTGCCAGCACCGAGACAGGGGGCGGTTCACCCCTCCACTTT.

J is TRBJ2-3 and V is TRBV7-6, with a tentative D call TRBD1 (6 bases). The CDR3 extends over 15 amino acids. The germline gives CDR1 SGHVS, CDR2 FNYEAQ. V gave up 6 bases and J gave up 0 bases, with 13 bases separating them. The CDR3: CASRGARHSTDTQYF. The CDR3, as DNA: TGTGCCAGCAGGGGGGCGAGGCATAGCACAGATACGCAGTATTTT.

This clonotype came up once. The rearrangement links TRBV20-1 to TRBJ1-6; 7 nucleotides line up with TRBD1. The V gene end was trimmed by 0 bases and the J gene end by 5 bases; junction bases not matched to a gene: 4. Germline values: CDR1 DFQATT, CDR2 SNEGSKA (reference sequence). This CDR3 contains 15 residues. The DNA of the CDR3 is TGCAGTGCTAGAGAAACGACAGGGAATAATTCACCCCTCCACTTT. Translating it yields CSARETTGNNSPLHF.

The CDR3 sequence: CASSSQFLEEAFF. Written as DNA, the CDR3 is TGTGCCAGCAGTTCCCAATTCCTCGAGGAAGCTTTCTTT. This chain uses TRBV27 with TRBJ1-1; no clear D gene. Germline CDR1 and CDR2: MNHEY and SMNVEV (reference sequence). This CDR3 comprises 13 residues. V gave up 4 bases and J gave up 8 bases, with 14 bases separating them.

J is TRBJ2-1 and V is TRBV18; a possible D gene is TRBD1 (5 bases). This CDR3 has 16 residues. The germline V and J ends were trimmed by 3 bases and 8 bases, with 20 bases remaining between them. The germline V gene encodes CDR1 KGHSH and CDR2 LQKENI. Here the CDR3 DNA reads TGTGCCAGCTCACCCCGACAGTGGGGTCTCGAGGATGAGCAGTTCTTC. Encoded protein: CASSPRQWGLEDEQFF.

The chain links TRBV4-1 to TRBJ1-1; D is possibly TRBD1 (5 bases). Germline V gives CDR1 MGHRA, CDR2 YSYEKL. V was cut by 5 bases and J by 7 bases, with 14 bases left in between. The CDR3 has 13 residues. In DNA, the CDR3 is TGCGCCAGCAGCATACACCCGACAGATGAAGCTTTCTTT. This encodes CASSIHPTDEAFF.

This clonotype came up a few times. The J gene is TRBJ1-1, the V gene TRBV12-3 or TRBV12-4; TRBD1 might be the D (5 bases). Trimming stripped 3 bases from V and 5 bases from J, with 25 bases between. This CDR3 contains 18 residues. The CDR3 sequence: CASSFEPTANSLGTEAFF. The DNA of the CDR3 is TGTGCCAGCAGTTTTGAGCCGACAGCTAATTCTCTTGGAACTGAAGCTTTCTTT.

The chain couples TRBV7-4 to TRBJ2-4; D unclear. The germline gives CDR1 SGHVT, CDR2 SQSDAQ. CDR3 length: 15 residues. V dropped 5 bases and J dropped 2 bases, with 13 bases sitting between them. The DNA of the CDR3 is TGTGCCAGCAGCCTAGGCCACGGCCCCAAAAACATTCAGTACTTC. This encodes CASSLGHGPKNIQYF.

This clonotype was seen more than once but under ten times. The chain uses TRBV7-9 and TRBJ2-3; TRBD1 matches at 7 bases. V lost 9 bases, J lost 2 bases, and 14 bases stayed unmatched. From germline, CDR1 is SEHNR and CDR2 FQNEAQ (reference sequence). The CDR3 extends over 16 amino acids. CDR3 DNA: TGTGCCAGTCCCGAGAGGGGGCAGCTTCTCACAGATACGCAGTATTTT. Protein: CASPERGQLLTDTQYF.

Many counts were recorded for this clonotype. The genes are TRBV7-2 and TRBJ1-5; perhaps TRBD1 as D (6 bases). Trimming stripped 2 bases from V and 0 bases from J, with 14 bases between. Per the germline V gene, CDR1 is SGHTA and CDR2 is FQGNSA. There are 17 residues in the CDR3. This chain's CDR3 is CASSLWGGASSNQPQHF. As DNA, the CDR3 is TGTGCCAGCAGCTTATGGGGGGGGGCGAGTAGCAATCAGCCCCAGCATTTT. The full variable domain, its missing parts supplied by reference TRBV7-2 and TRBJ1-5, is GAGVSQSPSNKVTEKGKDVELRCDPISGHTALYWYRQSLGQGLEFLIYFQGNSAPDKSGLPSDRFSAERTGGSVSTLTIQRTQQEDSAVYLCASSLWGGASSNQPQHFGDGTRLSIL.